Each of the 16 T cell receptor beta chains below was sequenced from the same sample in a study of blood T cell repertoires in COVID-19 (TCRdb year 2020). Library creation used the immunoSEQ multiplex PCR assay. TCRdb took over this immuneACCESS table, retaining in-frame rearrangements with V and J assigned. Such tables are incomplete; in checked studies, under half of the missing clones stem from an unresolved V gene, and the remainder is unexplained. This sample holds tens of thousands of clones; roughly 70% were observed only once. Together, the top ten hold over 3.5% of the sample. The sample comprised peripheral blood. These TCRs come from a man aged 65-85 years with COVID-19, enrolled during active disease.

CDR3 DNA: TGTGCCAGCAGTACAGGGGCTATTTTAATAGAGACCCAGTACTTC. It translates to CASSTGAILIETQYF. J is TRBJ2-5 and V is TRBV6-2 or TRBV6-3, with 7 bases lining up with TRBD1. V dropped 5 bases and J dropped 4; count of bases not matched to a gene: 10. This CDR3 has 15 residues. The germline V gene has CDR1 MNHEY and CDR2 SVGEGT.

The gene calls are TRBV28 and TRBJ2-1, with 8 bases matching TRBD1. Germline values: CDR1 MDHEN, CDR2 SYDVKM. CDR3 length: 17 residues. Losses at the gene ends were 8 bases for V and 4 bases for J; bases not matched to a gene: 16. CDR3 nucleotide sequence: TGTGCCAGCTTTCATTCCAGGGGGCGCGGCTCTTACAATGAGCAGTTCTTC. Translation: CASFHSRGRGSYNEQFF.

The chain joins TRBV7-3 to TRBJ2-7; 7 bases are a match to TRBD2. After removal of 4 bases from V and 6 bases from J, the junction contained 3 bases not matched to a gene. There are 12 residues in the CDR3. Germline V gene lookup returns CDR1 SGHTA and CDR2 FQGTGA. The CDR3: CASSSSGGEQYF. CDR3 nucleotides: TGTGCCAGCAGCTCCTCGGGGGGCGAGCAGTACTTC. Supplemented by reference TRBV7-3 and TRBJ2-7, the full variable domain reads GAGVSQTPSNKVTEKGKYVELRCDPISGHTALYWYRQSLGQGPEFLIYFQGTGAADDSGLPNDRFFAVRPEGSVSTLKIQRTERGDSAVYLCASSSSGGEQYFGPGTRLTVT.

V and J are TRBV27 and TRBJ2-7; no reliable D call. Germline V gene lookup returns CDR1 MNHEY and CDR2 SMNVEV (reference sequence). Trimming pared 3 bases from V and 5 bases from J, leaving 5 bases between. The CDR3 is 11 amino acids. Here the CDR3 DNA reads TGTGCCAGCAGTTTTGGCCACGAGCAGTACTTC. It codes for CASSFGHEQYF.

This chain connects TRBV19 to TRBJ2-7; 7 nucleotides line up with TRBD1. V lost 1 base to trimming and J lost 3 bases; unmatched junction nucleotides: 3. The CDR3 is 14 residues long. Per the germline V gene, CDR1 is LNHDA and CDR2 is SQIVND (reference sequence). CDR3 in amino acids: CASSIGRGSYEQYF. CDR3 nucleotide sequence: TGTGCCAGTAGTATAGGCAGGGGGAGCTACGAGCAGTACTTC.

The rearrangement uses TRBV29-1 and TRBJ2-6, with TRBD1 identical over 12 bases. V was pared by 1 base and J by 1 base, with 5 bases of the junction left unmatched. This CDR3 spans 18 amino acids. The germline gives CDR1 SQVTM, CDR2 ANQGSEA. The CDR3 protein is CSVEVRGQGASGANVLTF. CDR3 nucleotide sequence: TGCAGCGTTGAAGTTAGGGGACAGGGGGCGTCTGGGGCCAACGTCCTGACTTTC.

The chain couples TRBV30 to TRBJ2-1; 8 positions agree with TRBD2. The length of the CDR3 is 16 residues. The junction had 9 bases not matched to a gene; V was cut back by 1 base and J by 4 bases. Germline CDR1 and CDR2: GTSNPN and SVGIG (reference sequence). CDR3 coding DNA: TGTGCCTGGAGTGCGGGTAGCGGGAACAATTACAATGAGCAGTTCTTC. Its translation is CAWSAGSGNNYNEQFF.

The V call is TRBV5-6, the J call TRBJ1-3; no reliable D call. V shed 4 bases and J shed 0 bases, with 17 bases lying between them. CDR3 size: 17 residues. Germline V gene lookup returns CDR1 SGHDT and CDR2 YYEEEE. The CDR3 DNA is TGTGCCAGCAGCCCGGCGGGAGCTGTCCCCTCTGGAAACACCATATATTTT. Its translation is CASSPAGAVPSGNTIYF.

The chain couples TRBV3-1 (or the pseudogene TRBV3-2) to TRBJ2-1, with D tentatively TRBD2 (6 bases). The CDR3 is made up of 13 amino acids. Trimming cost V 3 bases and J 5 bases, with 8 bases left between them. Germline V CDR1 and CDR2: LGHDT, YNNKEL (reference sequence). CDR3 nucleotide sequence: TGTGCCAGCAGCCAGCTAGCGAACAATGAGCAGTTCTTC. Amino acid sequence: CASSQLANNEQFF.

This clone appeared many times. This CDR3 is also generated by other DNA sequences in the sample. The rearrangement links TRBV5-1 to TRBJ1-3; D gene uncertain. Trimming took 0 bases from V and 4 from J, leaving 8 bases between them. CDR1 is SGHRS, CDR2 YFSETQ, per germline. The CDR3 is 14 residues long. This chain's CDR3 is CASSLAGYGNTIYF. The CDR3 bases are TGCGCCAGCAGCTTGGCCGGGTACGGAAACACCATATATTTT. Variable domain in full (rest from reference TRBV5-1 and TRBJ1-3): KAGVTQTPRYLIKTRGQQVTLSCSPISGHRSVSWYQQTPGQGLQFLFEYFSETQRNKGNFPGRFSGRQFSNSRSEMNVSTLELGDSALYLCASSLAGYGNTIYFGEGSWLTVV.

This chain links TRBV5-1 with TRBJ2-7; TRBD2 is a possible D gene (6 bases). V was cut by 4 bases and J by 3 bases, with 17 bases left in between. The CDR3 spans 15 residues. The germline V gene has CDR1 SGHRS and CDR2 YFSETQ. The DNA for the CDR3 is TGCGCCAGCAGCCCGGAATCCGGGAGCCGCTACGAGCAGTACTTC. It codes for CASSPESGSRYEQYF.

CDR3 protein: CASSFGTYSNQPQHF. The CDR3 DNA follows: TGTGCCAGCAGCTTTGGGACATATAGCAATCAGCCCCAGCATTTT. The chain combines TRBV7-2 with TRBJ1-5; D is perhaps TRBD1 (6 bases). Trimming pared 3 bases from V and 0 bases from J, leaving 9 bases between. The CDR3 runs to 15 residues. CDR1 and CDR2 (germline): SGHTA, FQGNSA.

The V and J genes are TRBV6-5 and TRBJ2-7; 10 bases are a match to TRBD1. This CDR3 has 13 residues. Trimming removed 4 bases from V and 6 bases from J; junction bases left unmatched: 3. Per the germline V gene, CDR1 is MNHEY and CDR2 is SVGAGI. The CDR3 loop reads CASSSRTGGEQYF. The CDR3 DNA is TGTGCCAGCAGTTCCAGGACAGGGGGCGAGCAGTACTTC.

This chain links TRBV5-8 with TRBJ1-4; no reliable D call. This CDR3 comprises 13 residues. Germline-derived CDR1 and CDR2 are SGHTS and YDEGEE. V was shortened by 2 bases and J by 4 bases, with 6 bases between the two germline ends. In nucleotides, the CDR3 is TGTGCCAGCAGCTTCAGGTTTAATGAAAAACTGTTTTTT. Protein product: CASSFRFNEKLFF. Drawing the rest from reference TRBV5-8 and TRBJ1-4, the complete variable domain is EAGVTQSPTHLIKTRGQQATLRCSPISGHTSVYWYQQALGLGLQFLLWYDEGEERNRGNFPPRFSGRQFPNYSSELNVNALELEDSALYLCASSFRFNEKLFFGSGTQLSVL.

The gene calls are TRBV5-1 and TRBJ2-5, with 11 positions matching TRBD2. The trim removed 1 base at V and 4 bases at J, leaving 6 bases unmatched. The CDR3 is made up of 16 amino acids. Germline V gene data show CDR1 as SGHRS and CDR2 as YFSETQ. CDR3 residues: CASSLQLAGVGETQYF. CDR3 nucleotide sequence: TGCGCCAGCAGCTTGCAACTAGCGGGAGTCGGAGAGACCCAGTACTTC.

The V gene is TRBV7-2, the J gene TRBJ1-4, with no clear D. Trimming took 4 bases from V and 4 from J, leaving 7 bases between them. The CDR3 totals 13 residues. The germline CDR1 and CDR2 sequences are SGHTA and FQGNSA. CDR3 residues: CASSSEINEKLFF. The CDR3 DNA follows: TGTGCCAGCAGCTCGGAGATTAATGAAAAACTGTTTTTT.